A selection of T cell receptor beta chains follows, all from one sample in a study of CD8 T cells in ankylosing spondylitis. MiXCR, run by TCRdb on the 5' RACE reads, gives a single entry per CDR3 protein. The sample holds hundreds of thousands of distinct CDR3 sequences, about 11% seen once. Specimen: blood, either unsorted or a sorted T cell fraction (not recorded which). The receptors derive from a male donor with ankylosing spondylitis. CDR3s include the opening cysteine and the closing phenylalanine or tryptophan. The D gene is left open where the match is weak. Clone size is not always given. Where it is, it says once, few, many or a class for expanded clones.

CDR3nt | CDR3aa | j_gene | d_gene | v_gene | abundance
TGCAGTGCTAGGCGCGTGGGGCAAGAGACCCAGTACTTC | CSARRVGQETQYF | TRBJ2-5 | . | TRBV20-1 | .
TGTGCCAGCAGCCGACCGGGACAGGGCTCGTACGAGCAGTACTTC | CASSRPGQGSYEQYF | TRBJ2-7 | TRBD1 | TRBV12-3/TRBV12-4 | many
TGTGCCAGTAGGTCGCGGGAGGGGAGGCACACAAGATTTGCGAACACTGAAGCTTTCTTT | CASRSREGRHTRFANTEAFF | TRBJ1-1 | . | TRBV27 | many
TGTGCCAGCAGCCCCCAGCTAGCGGGGGGTTTCTACGAGCAGTACTTC | CASSPQLAGGFYEQYF | TRBJ2-7 | TRBD2 | TRBV7-2 | few
TGCAGTGCTAGCCGAGAGGACCAAAACCAAGAGACCCAGTACTTC | CSASREDQNQETQYF | TRBJ2-5 | . | TRBV20-1 | .
TGCGCCAGCAGCCCGCCCACAGGGGAAGAGACCCAGTACTTC | CASSPPTGEETQYF | TRBJ2-5 | TRBD1 | TRBV5-1 | .
TGTGCCTGGAGGGGATCAGGGGGTATGTACGAGCAGTACTTC | CAWRGSGGMYEQYF | TRBJ2-7 | TRBD1 | TRBV30 | .
TGTGCCACCAGCAGAGATCCCAGGGATCAGCCCCAGCATTTT | CATSRDPRDQPQHF | TRBJ1-5 | . | TRBV15 | few
TGTGCCAGCATTAAGGGGACTAGCGGGAGTCTAAGTGAGCAGTTCTTC | CASIKGTSGSLSEQFF | TRBJ2-1 | TRBD2 | TRBV3-1 | few
TGTGCCAGCAGCTTAAGCCCTGGGACGTACAATGAGCAGTTCTTC | CASSLSPGTYNEQFF | TRBJ2-1 | . | TRBV7-3 | many
TGTGCCAGCAGTCCCCGGACTAGAGGCCTGTACAATGAGCAGTTCTTC | CASSPRTRGLYNEQFF | TRBJ2-1 | TRBD2 | TRBV27 | few
TGCGCCAGCAGCTTACCTACAGGGAGTGAAGCTTTCTTT | CASSLPTGSEAFF | TRBJ1-1 | . | TRBV5-1 | few
TGTGCCACCGCGCAGGGACGGATGGAACAAGAGACCCAGTACTTC | CATAQGRMEQETQYF | TRBJ2-5 | . | TRBV10-3 | few
TGTGCCAGCAGAAAAACTAGAGATACGCAGTATTTT | CASRKTRDTQYF | TRBJ2-3 | . | TRBV6-5 | many
TGCGACAGCTCTTCACAGGGTTCCGGAAACACCATATATTTT | CDSSSQGSGNTIYF | TRBJ1-3 | . | TRBV5-1 | .
TGCAGCGCCTGGACCGACTCTGGAAACACCATATATTTT | CSAWTDSGNTIYF | TRBJ1-3 | . | TRBV29-1 | many
TGCGCCAGCAGCCAAGAAGTGGCGGGGGCCCGGGACCAGTACTTC | CASSQEVAGARDQYF | TRBJ2-5 | . | TRBV4-3 | many
TGCAGTGCCGAAACACTAGCGGGAGGACACTACGAGCAGTACTTC | CSAETLAGGHYEQYF | TRBJ2-7 | TRBD2 | TRBV20-1 | .
TGTGCCAGCAGGAGCGGACGGCTCTCTGGAAACACCATATATTTT | CASRSGRLSGNTIYF | TRBJ1-3 | . | TRBV6-1 | many
TGCGCCAGCAGCTGGGACAGCTTCTATGGCTACACCTTC | CASSWDSFYGYTF | TRBJ1-2 | TRBD1 | TRBV5-1 | .
TGCAGTGCGAAAGCGGGACAGGGTCTCTTCGAGCAGTACTTC | CSAKAGQGLFEQYF | TRBJ2-7 | TRBD1 | TRBV20-1 | .
TGTGCCAGCAGTAAATTCGGGACAGGGACTGAAAAACTGTTTTTT | CASSKFGTGTEKLFF | TRBJ1-4 | TRBD1 | TRBV6-1 | few
TGCGCCAGCAGCCAGGGGGCCGGTCAGCCCCAGCATTTT | CASSQGAGQPQHF | TRBJ1-5 | TRBD1 | TRBV7-3 | many
TGTGCCAGCAGCTTTTTAGCGGGAAGAACAGATACGCAGTATTTT | CASSFLAGRTDTQYF | TRBJ2-3 | TRBD2 | TRBV9 | .
TGTGCCGCCCAAGTTTCAATGAACACTGAAGCTTTCTTT | CAAQVSMNTEAFF | TRBJ1-1 | . | TRBV10-3 | few
TGTGCCATCAGTAGGCCCAACACCGGGGAGCTGTTTTTT | CAISRPNTGELFF | TRBJ2-2 | . | TRBV10-3 | .
TGCAGTTCGACTACCAGTAGCACAGATACGCAGTATTTT | CSSTTSSTDTQYF | TRBJ2-3 | . | TRBV20-1 | few
TGCAGTGCTAGATCCCTCTTAGCGGGAGGCTACAATGAGCAGTTCTTC | CSARSLLAGGYNEQFF | TRBJ2-1 | TRBD2 | TRBV20-1 | .
TGTGCCAGCAGCTTAATGGATGGCTACACCTTC | CASSLMDGYTF | TRBJ1-2 | . | TRBV7-2 | few
TGTGCCAGCAGCCGAGAAGGGCTCCATTACAATGAGCAGTTCTTC | CASSREGLHYNEQFF | TRBJ2-1 | . | TRBV4-2 | many
TGCAGTGCTAGAGCTCTCTATAATTCACCCCTCCACTTT | CSARALYNSPLHF | TRBJ1-6 | . | TRBV20-1 | few
TGTGCCAGCAGCCCCGTTTGGGGAGCTAGTGAAGCTTTCTTT | CASSPVWGASEAFF | TRBJ1-1 | . | TRBV5-5 | .
TGCAGTGCTAGAATCCAGGGATTTGGTTCACCCCTCCACTTT | CSARIQGFGSPLHF | TRBJ1-6 | . | TRBV20-1 | few
TGTGCCAGCAGCTTCCGGACCGCCGAAGAGACCCAGTACTTC | CASSFRTAEETQYF | TRBJ2-5 | . | TRBV7-2 | .
TGTGCTAGCAGCTTGGATTACAATGAAAAACTGTTTTTT | CASSLDYNEKLFF | TRBJ1-4 | . | TRBV7-7 | .
TGTGCCAGCAGCCCATACGGGACTAGCGGGAGAGACAATGAGCAGTTCTTC | CASSPYGTSGRDNEQFF | TRBJ2-1 | TRBD2 | TRBV3-1 | .
TGTGCCAGCAGTCTCCCAGGGGGGCCGGAGTACAATGAGCAGTTCTTC | CASSLPGGPEYNEQFF | TRBJ2-1 | . | TRBV27 | .
TGCGCCAGCAGCTTGGATGAGGGGTCCTACAATGAGCAGTTCTTC | CASSLDEGSYNEQFF | TRBJ2-1 | . | TRBV5-1 | many
TGTGCCATCAGTGAGACGACTAGCGGTTACTCCTACAATGAGCAGTTCTTC | CAISETTSGYSYNEQFF | TRBJ2-1 | TRBD2 | TRBV10-3 | many
TGTGCCATCAGTGATTGGGCTAGCGGGGTCCCATACAATGAGCAGTTCTTC | CAISDWASGVPYNEQFF | TRBJ2-1 | TRBD2 | TRBV10-3 | many
TGTGCCAGCAGCTTAGCTCGTTACAATGAGCAGTTCTTC | CASSLARYNEQFF | TRBJ2-1 | . | TRBV7-9 | many
TGTGCCACCAGCAGAGGAAGACAGGGGTGGACCACCGGGGAGCTGTTTTTT | CATSRGRQGWTTGELFF | TRBJ2-2 | TRBD1 | TRBV15 | .
TGCGCCAGCAGCTTGGTGGTTGGGCTTCAGGGTGGCTACACCTTC | CASSLVVGLQGGYTF | TRBJ1-2 | . | TRBV5-1 | once